These T cell receptor beta chains were read from a single sample in a study of T cell repertoires in cytomegalovirus infection. A single record per CDR3 protein comes from TCRdb applying MiXCR to the reads. The sample has some 590,000 distinct CDR3 sequences, 35% to 50% seen once. These TCRs are of unknown antigen specificity. The sequenced sample was cultured PBMCs, obtained from culture after CMV antigen stimulation. Source of these receptors: a human donor in good health (CMV status not recorded). Some clones in this sample may be carry-over from other donors' samples. CDR3s include the opening cysteine and the closing phenylalanine or tryptophan. A D gene is named only where the DNA matches it firmly. A clone size is listed for some rows: how often the clone was seen (once, few, many), or a class if it is expanded.

TRBD2	TRBJ2-3	TRBV12-3/TRBV12-4	once	CASSFLTLAGVTDTQYF	TGTGCCAGCAGTTTCCTTACGCTAGCGGGGGTCACAGATACGCAGTATTTT
TRBD1	TRBJ1-5	TRBV10-2	.	CASSTGTGGPGGQPQHF	TGCGCCAGCAGTACCGGGACAGGGGGCCCGGGGGGGCAGCCCCAGCATTTT
TRBD2	TRBJ2-3	TRBV5-1	.	CASSYLAGGTDTQYF	TGCGCCAGCAGCTACTTAGCGGGGGGCACAGATACGCAGTATTTT
.	TRBJ1-4	TRBV5-4	few	CASSLNRAVNEKLFF	TGTGCCAGCAGCTTGAATAGGGCCGTTAATGAAAAACTGTTTTTT
.	TRBJ2-7	TRBV7-8	.	CASSFRDTRKHEQYF	TGTGCCAGCAGCTTCCGGGACACCAGGAAGCACGAGCAGTACTTC
TRBD2	TRBJ2-4	TRBV6-6	.	CASSYLAGWYF	TGTGCCAGCAGTTACCTAGCGGGATGGTACTTC
TRBD1	TRBJ1-3	TRBV7-4	few	CASSRATGAGNTIYF	TGTGCCAGCAGCAGGGCGACAGGGGCTGGAAACACCATATATTTT
TRBD1	TRBJ2-7	TRBV7-2	.	CASTPTGGSYEQYF	TGTGCCAGCACCCCGACAGGGGGCTCCTACGAGCAGTACTTC
.	TRBJ2-7	TRBV6-1	few	CASSGTVPSYEQYF	TGTGCCAGCAGTGGGACAGTTCCCTCCTACGAGCAGTACTTC
.	TRBJ2-7	TRBV7-9	.	CASQANEQYF	TGTGCCAGCCAGGCCAACGAGCAGTACTTC
.	TRBJ2-7	TRBV7-2	few	CASSRTLASYEQYF	TGTGCCAGCAGCCGCACTCTAGCGTCCTACGAGCAGTACTTC
.	TRBJ1-5	TRBV20-1	.	CSATETARDQPQHF	TGCAGTGCCACAGAGACAGCTCGGGATCAGCCCCAGCATTTT
TRBD2	TRBJ2-1	TRBV7-8	many	CASSLGAGTSYNEQFF	TGTGCCAGCAGCTTAGGGGCCGGGACTAGCTACAATGAGCAGTTCTTC
TRBD2	TRBJ2-1	TRBV7-2	many	CASSFSSGGYNEQFF	TGTGCCAGCAGCTTCAGTAGCGGGGGCTACAATGAGCAGTTCTTC
.	TRBJ1-1	TRBV28	.	CASFTGTLNTEAFF	TGTGCCAGTTTCACCGGGACACTGAACACTGAAGCTTTCTTT